This TCR beta chain emerged from a study of beta chain features in type 1 diabetes. Each donor gave one heparinised blood draw averaging around 120 mL. cDNA synthesis used the whole RNA isolate, giving expressed TCRB sequences. The protocol was immunoSEQ multiplex PCR, while the TCRdb copy is restricted to in-frame clones and leaves out a portion. Of 810,000 or so clones in the sample, 15% to 20% are singletons; the top ten hold about 0.02%. Germline values: CDR1 SGHDT, CDR2 YYEEEE. This CDR3 comprises 18 residues. V was cut by 5 bases and J by 0 bases, with 18 bases left in between. This clone has more than one count but fewer than ten.

Sequences were obtained from naive CD4+ T cells from blood. The sequence was collected from a woman younger than 35 in good health. This rearrangement joins TRBV5-6 to TRBJ2-6; a weak D match, TRBD2 (5 bases). Here the CDR3 DNA reads TGTGCCAGCAGTTCGAGCCCCGGACTCCACTCTGGGGCCAACGTCCTGACTTTC. Translating it yields CASSSSPGLHSGANVLTF.